This TCR beta chain was sequenced for a study of a mutant IDH1 vaccine in newly diagnosed glioma. Study context: The study started vaccination 4-6 weeks after radiotherapy alone, or with temozolomide cycles. Broader study findings: Evidence of vaccine-induced immune responses was documented in around 93% of patients.

Concerning this clone: Its target is unknown.

Time point defined: week 11, during vaccination. In the vaccine, a single dose held 300 ug of the mutant IDH1 20-mer peptide, along with topical imiquimod. CDR1 is SQVTM and CDR2 is ANQGSEA in the germline V gene. This CDR3 region has 16 residues. Deletions cut 4 bases from V and 0 bases from J, with 18 bases between. The table came from immunoSEQ multiplex PCR; TCRdb's copy has only in-frame clones and leaves some out. The sample holds tens of thousands of clones; about four fifths are singletons and the top ten take more than 5.5%. The V and J genes are TRBV29-1 and TRBJ1-1, with a weak D call TRBD1 (5 bases). Material: PBMCs, obtained from a glioma patient whose treatment included an IDH1 peptide vaccine. This TCR was recovered from a man over 45 with glioma. CDR3 bases: TGCAGCGTTGCTCCACCCCTCCCGGGGGTGAACACTGAAGCTTTCTTT. Its protein product is CSVAPPLPGVNTEAFF.